The rows below give T cell receptor beta chains drawn from one sample of a study of a mutant IDH1 vaccine in newly diagnosed glioma. Their recognized antigens are unknown. Assay used: immunoSEQ multiplex PCR; TCRdb lists only in-frame clones, some missing. The table shows 60,000 or so clones, with roughly 84% occurring only once. Sequenced material: PBMCs, taken from a glioma patient whose treatment included an IDH1 peptide vaccine. The source of these receptors is a young man with glioma. Each CDR3 is given without its conserved first and last residue. Each record gives: V gene, J gene, CDR3 protein.

V: TRBV5-4; J: TRBJ2-5; CDR3: ASSRDYQETQY
V: TRBV5-1; J: TRBJ2-5; CDR3: ASSLAFGGRKETQY
V: TRBV2; J: TRBJ2-2; CDR3: ASSMGGRDPAGELF
V: TRBV9; J: TRBJ1-3; CDR3: ASSVDGQISGNTIY
V: TRBV10-3; J: TRBJ2-3; CDR3: AISESTGAEVGPYTDTQY
V: TRBV6-1; J: TRBJ2-2; CDR3: ASSRNTGELF
V: TRBV5-1; J: TRBJ1-1; CDR3: ASGRQGADTEAF
V: TRBV5-6; J: TRBJ2-5; CDR3: ASSFEETQY
V: TRBV2; J: TRBJ1-5; CDR3: ASREVGVTVIHSNQPQH
V: TRBV7-9; J: TRBJ2-1; CDR3: ASSLTGPENEQF
V: TRBV27; J: TRBJ1-6; CDR3: ASRQEDYNSPLH
V: TRBV19; J: TRBJ1-6; CDR3: ASSFFGAGSPLH
V: TRBV7-8; J: TRBJ1-3; CDR3: ASSLSDSGNTIY
V: TRBV18; J: TRBJ1-5; CDR3: ASSLDRAERNQPQH
V: TRBV28; J: TRBJ1-1; CDR3: ASSFIGEDTEAF
V: TRBV10-1; J: TRBJ2-1; CDR3: ASTQGRYNEQF
V: TRBV5-1; J: TRBJ2-7; CDR3: ASSFPFSGTEPTSEQY
V: TRBV18; J: TRBJ1-2; CDR3: ASSPLESDRGPMYGYT
V: TRBV5-1; J: TRBJ1-6; CDR3: ASSPTTGGNSPLH
V: TRBV5-1; J: TRBJ2-7; CDR3: ASPGQGAYTGEQY
V: TRBV6-1; J: TRBJ1-4; CDR3: ASSQGLVYEKLF
V: TRBV6-5; J: TRBJ2-3; CDR3: ASSYGLAGPTDTQY
V: TRBV5-5; J: TRBJ1-1; CDR3: ASSLFNPDPNTEAF
V: TRBV6-5; J: TRBJ1-1; CDR3: ASSAKQNTEAF
V: TRBV10-3; J: TRBJ1-1; CDR3: ATGTQTRGTEAF
V: TRBV5-8; J: TRBJ1-5; CDR3: ASSNRGNVIQPQH
V: TRBV11-2; J: TRBJ1-5; CDR3: ASSLVGGSQPQH
V: TRBV7-9; J: TRBJ1-2; CDR3: ASSLGYT
V: TRBV5-1; J: TRBJ1-2; CDR3: ASSATGQGTSYT
V: TRBV5-4; J: TRBJ2-1; CDR3: ASSLIGTGERALF
V: TRBV7-6; J: TRBJ1-1; CDR3: ASSPGTVTEAF
V: TRBV6-5; J: TRBJ1-3; CDR3: ASRSPGGGGNTIY